Following are 30 T cell receptor beta chains from one sample sequenced in a study of shared clonotypes between healthy human individuals (dated by TCRdb to the early 2020s). The library came from the immunoSEQ multiplex PCR assay. What TCRdb holds here is the immuneACCESS table cut down to in-frame rearrangements. Part of the clones is not present; checked against another copy, under half of the missing clones reflect an unresolved V gene, and the others are unexplained. The sample data list 2.3 million or so clones, and just over 90% of these were observed just once. Around 0.4% of the sample is taken by the ten largest. Sequenced material: naive CD4+ T cells from PBMCs. According to the study, the label for this sample's cell subset or site signals: CD45RA+ positively selected. Receptor source: a man between 18 and 35 years old in good health. Some clones in this sample may be carry-over from other donors' samples.

The chain uses TRBV5-4 and TRBJ2-3; a possible D gene is TRBD2 (6 bases). The CDR3 loop spans 15 amino acids. The germline gives CDR1 SGHNT, CDR2 YYREEE (reference sequence). V was pared by 6 bases and J by 6 bases, with 20 bases between. For the CDR3, the DNA is TGTGCCAGCACCTCACTGCAGTCGGGAGTGGATACGCAGTATTTT. The encoded protein is CASTSLQSGVDTQYF.

The V call is TRBV6-5, the J call TRBJ1-5; TRBD1 matches 8 bases. The germline CDR1 and CDR2 sequences are MNHEY and SVGAGI. With 7 bases clipped from V and 6 bases from J, the junction kept 8 bases outside the gene matches. CDR3 length: 14 residues. The CDR3: CASNDGQGSQPQHF. The CDR3 coding sequence is TGTGCCAGCAATGACGGACAGGGTAGTCAGCCCCAGCATTTT.

This clone was seen just once. This rearrangement joins TRBV5-1 to TRBJ1-2; D uncertain. The V and J ends lost 4 bases and 2 bases respectively, with 9 bases between them. CDR1 SGHRS and CDR2 YFSETQ come from the germline V gene. The CDR3 is 13 amino acids. CDR3 DNA: TGCGCCAGCAGCACGGACGGAAACTATGGCTACACCTTC. Amino acids: CASSTDGNYGYTF.

The chain recombines TRBV15 with TRBJ1-4; D is possibly TRBD1 (5 bases). CDR1 is LNHNV and CDR2 is YYDKDF in the germline V gene (reference sequence). This CDR3 spans 16 amino acids. With 0 bases removed from V and 3 bases from J, the gap between germline ends came to 11 bases. For the CDR3, the DNA is TGTGCCACCAGCAGAGATGGGGGGGAGGCTAATGAAAAACTGTTTTTT. Its translation is CATSRDGGEANEKLFF.

This clone is a singleton in its sample. The chain couples TRBV7-9 to TRBJ2-1, with TRBD2 matching over 7 bases. The CDR3 loop spans 13 amino acids. Losses at the gene ends were 5 bases for V and 10 bases for J; bases not matched to a gene: 8. CDR1 and CDR2 (germline): SEHNR, FQNEAQ (reference sequence). The CDR3: CASSIGLVFEQFF. The DNA of the CDR3 is TGTGCCAGCAGCATTGGACTAGTCTTCGAGCAGTTCTTC.

The chain uses TRBV6-6 and TRBJ2-2, with a tentative D call TRBD1 (6 bases). Germline values: CDR1 MNHNY, CDR2 SVGAGI (reference sequence). The V end lost 8 bases, the J end lost 1 base, and 17 bases lay between the germline ends. The CDR3 totals 16 residues. This CDR3 is CASQKIQGENTGELFF. For the CDR3, the DNA is TGTGCCAGCCAGAAGATACAGGGTGAGAACACCGGGGAGCTGTTTTTT.

V and J are TRBV4-1 and TRBJ2-7; D not certain. The CDR3 length is 14 residues. Germline assignment: CDR1 MGHRA and CDR2 YSYEKL. Trimming stripped 1 base from V and 2 bases from J, with 9 bases between. The CDR3 spells CASSQASLTYEQYF. The CDR3 nucleotides read TGCGCCAGCAGCCAAGCTTCCCTCACCTACGAGCAGTACTTC.

V usage is TRBV9 and J usage is TRBJ2-2; perhaps TRBD1 as D (7 bases). From germline, CDR1 is SGDLS and CDR2 YYNGEE. V was pared by 7 bases and J by 3 bases, with 16 bases between. The CDR3 runs 15 residues. The CDR3 region has the DNA TGTGCCAGCGGCGGCAGGGGGGCGTACACCGGGGAGCTGTTTTTT. The encoded protein is CASGGRGAYTGELFF.

The chain has TRBV20-1 and TRBJ1-2; TRBD1 matches 7 bases. The CDR3 is 9 amino acids. Germline CDR1 is DFQATT and CDR2 is SNEGSKA (reference sequence). V lost 3 bases, J lost 14 bases, and 3 bases stayed unmatched. CDR3 bases: TGCAGTGCTAGCCCGGGACAGACCTTC. This sequence encodes CSASPGQTF.

This chain links TRBV7-8 with TRBJ2-2; no clear D. CDR1 is SGHVS, CDR2 FQNEAQ, per germline. CDR3 length: 16 residues. Trimming cost V 4 bases and J 1 base, with 13 bases left between them. This CDR3 is CASSSEGLLNTGELFF. The CDR3 DNA follows: TGTGCCAGCAGCTCCGAAGGGCTCCTGAACACCGGGGAGCTGTTTTTT.

This clone was picked up one time. The same CDR3 is also encoded by other DNA sequences in this sample. V is TRBV9 and J is TRBJ2-5, with a tentative D call TRBD2 (6 bases). V lost 1 base and J 2 bases, leaving 9 bases between the germline ends. Germline CDR1 is SGDLS and CDR2 is YYNGEE. The CDR3 loop spans 14 amino acids. CDR3 region: CASSVQGGQETQYF. For the CDR3, the DNA is TGTGCCAGCAGCGTACAGGGAGGACAAGAGACCCAGTACTTC. The whole variable domain, filled in from reference TRBV9 and TRBJ2-5, reads DSGVTQTPKHLITATGQRVTLRCSPRSGDLSVYWYQQSLDQGLQFLIQYYNGEERAKGNILERFSAQQFPDLHSELNLSSLELGDSALYFCASSVQGGQETQYFGPGTRLLVL.

In its sample, this clone was seen once. The chain joins TRBV5-1 to TRBJ2-5, with D possibly being TRBD2 (5 bases). The CDR3 has 16 amino acids. Trimming removed 1 base from V and 5 bases from J, with 18 bases in between. From germline, CDR1 is SGHRS and CDR2 YFSETQ. The CDR3 here is CASSLRVGGLTETQYF. CDR3 in DNA: TGCGCCAGCAGCTTGAGGGTGGGCGGACTGACGGAGACCCAGTACTTC.

This clone has just one count. The rearrangement joins TRBV10-3 to TRBJ2-3, with D possibly being TRBD1 (6 bases). CDR3 size: 12 residues. With 10 bases removed from V and 0 bases from J, the gap between germline ends came to 8 bases. CDR1 and CDR2 from the germline V gene are ENHRY and SYGVKD. CDR3 loop: CATGQSTDTQYF. The CDR3 coding sequence is TGTGCCACTGGACAGAGCACAGATACGCAGTATTTT.

The J gene is TRBJ2-2, the V gene TRBV9, with unresolved D. CDR1 is SGDLS and CDR2 is YYNGEE in the germline V gene. CDR3 length: 14 amino acids. V lost 3 bases and J lost 7, with 13 bases in between. CDR3 loop: CASSAHRGSGELFF. The DNA of the CDR3 is TGTGCCAGCAGCGCCCATAGAGGCAGCGGGGAGCTGTTTTTT.

V and J are TRBV28 and TRBJ2-7; D not certain. CDR3 size: 16 residues. CDR1 MDHEN and CDR2 SYDVKM come from the germline V gene. Trimming pared 7 bases from V and 2 bases from J, leaving 21 bases between. The CDR3 loop reads CASNSLSGPATYEQYF. CDR3 bases: TGTGCCAGCAACAGTTTATCCGGTCCTGCGACCTACGAGCAGTACTTC.

This clone was counted once. The chain combines TRBV7-6 with TRBJ1-2; TRBD1 aligns across 8 bases. This CDR3 has 14 residues. Germline CDR1 reads SGHVS; CDR2 reads FNYEAQ. Trimming removed 1 base from V and 7 bases from J; junction bases left unmatched: 5. The CDR3 is CASSLDQGASGYTF. In nucleotides, the CDR3 is TGTGCCAGCAGCTTAGACCAGGGGGCGAGTGGCTACACCTTC.

This clone occurred once. The rearrangement joins TRBV5-4 to TRBJ1-2, with D possibly TRBD1 on 5 matching bases. CDR3 length equals 14 residues. V lost 0 bases to trimming and J lost 8 bases, with 14 bases between them. CDR1 and CDR2 (germline): SGHNT, YYREEE (reference sequence). CDR3 nucleotide sequence: TGTGCCAGCAGCTTGGCCGCAGGGCAGAAGGGCTACACCTTC. It encodes CASSLAAGQKGYTF. The full variable domain, in which reference TRBV5-4 and TRBJ1-2 provide the parts outside the CDR3, is ETGVTQSPTHLIKTRGQQVTLRCSSQSGHNTVSWYQQALGQGPQFIFQYYREEENGRGNFPPRFSGLQFPNYSSELNVNALELDDSALYLCASSLAAGQKGYTFGSGTRLTVV.

The rearrangement uses TRBV7-9 and TRBJ2-7; 9 bases fit TRBD1. After removal of 8 bases from V and 6 bases from J, the junction contained 14 bases not matched to a gene. Germline V gene lookup returns CDR1 SEHNR and CDR2 FQNEAQ (reference sequence). The CDR3 totals 15 residues. The CDR3 here is CASSSNRDRAREQYF. CDR3 sequence (DNA): TGTGCCAGCTCCAGTAACCGGGACAGGGCGCGCGAGCAGTACTTC.

This clone turned up a few times. The J gene is TRBJ1-1, the V gene TRBV12-5; perhaps TRBD1 as D (5 bases). Germline-derived CDR1 and CDR2 are LGHNT and FRNRAP. The V and J ends lost 7 bases and 4 bases respectively, with 7 bases between them. CDR3 length equals 11 residues. The CDR3 loop reads CASVGGTEAFF. The CDR3 DNA sequence: TGTGCTAGTGTGGGGGGCACTGAAGCTTTCTTT. The full variable domain, completed using reference TRBV12-5 and TRBJ1-1, is DARVTQTPRHKVTEMGQEVTMRCQPILGHNTVFWYRQTMMQGLELLAYFRNRAPLDDSGMPKDRFSAEMPDATLATLKIQPSEPRDSAVYFCASVGGTEAFFGQGTRLTVV.

The chain joins TRBV5-4 to TRBJ2-7; D is undetermined. Germline V gives CDR1 SGHNT, CDR2 YYREEE (reference sequence). The CDR3 is 14 residues long. Trimming pared 4 bases from V and 3 bases from J, leaving 14 bases between. In nucleotides, the CDR3 is TGTGCCAGCAGCCCAAAGGGAACCTTCTACGAGCAGTACTTC. Translating it yields CASSPKGTFYEQYF.

The chain combines TRBV30 with TRBJ2-5; D remains ambiguous. The ends were cut back, 2 bases at V and 5 bases at J, with 9 bases in the middle. Germline loops: CDR1 GTSNPN, CDR2 SVGIG (reference sequence). This CDR3 has 12 residues. The CDR3 nucleotides are TGTGCCTGGAGTCACCTTGAGGAGACCCAGTACTTC. Its translation is CAWSHLEETQYF.

The chain is built from TRBV5-5 and TRBJ1-1; 8 bases are shared with TRBD1. Trimming took 4 bases from V and 7 from J; bases not matched to a gene: 12. The CDR3 contains 15 residues. The germline CDR1 and CDR2 sequences are SGHKS and YYEKEE (reference sequence). CDR3 sequence reads: CASSQRQGIFDEAFF. The CDR3 DNA reads as TGTGCCAGCAGCCAGAGACAGGGGATATTTGATGAAGCTTTCTTT. Full variable domain (outside the CDR3, taken from reference TRBV5-5 and TRBJ1-1): DAGVTQSPTHLIKTRGQQVTLRCSPISGHKSVSWYQQVLGQGPQFIFQYYEKEERGRGNFPDRFSARQFPNYSSELNVNALLLGDSALYLCASSQRQGIFDEAFFGQGTRLTVV.

This clone has only a few counts. Additional DNA sequences in this sample encode the identical CDR3. V is TRBV2 and J is TRBJ2-7, with D unclear. The CDR3 covers 10 residues. Trimming stripped 3 bases from V and 3 bases from J, with 0 bases between. Looked up from germline, CDR1 is SNHLY and CDR2 is FYNNEI. This CDR3 is CASSDYEQYF. The CDR3 DNA reads as TGTGCCAGCAGTGACTACGAGCAGTACTTC.

The chain carries TRBV5-1 and TRBJ2-7; D possibly corresponds to TRBD1 (5 bases). V lost 1 base and J lost 0, with 11 bases in between. Germline-derived CDR1 and CDR2 are SGHRS and YFSETQ. This CDR3 comprises 15 residues. DNA of the CDR3: TGCGCCAGCAGCTTGTTAACAGGAGACTCCTACGAGCAGTACTTC. Protein product: CASSLLTGDSYEQYF.

The rearrangement uses TRBV5-1 and TRBJ2-2; 7 nucleotides match TRBD2. J lost 2 bases, V lost 4 bases, and 14 bases had no gene match. This CDR3 is 18 amino acids long. Germline CDR1 reads SGHRS; CDR2 reads YFSETQ. This CDR3 is CASSSRGGVFSNTGELFF. The CDR3 nucleotides are TGCGCCAGCAGCAGCCGGGGAGGGGTGTTCTCAAACACCGGGGAGCTGTTTTTT.

The chain recombines TRBV7-9 with TRBJ2-7, with D possibly being TRBD1 (6 bases). CDR3 size: 15 residues. Germline V CDR1 and CDR2: SEHNR, FQNEAQ (reference sequence). V was trimmed by 0 bases and J by 1 base, leaving 10 bases between them. The CDR3 DNA sequence: TGTGCCAGCAGCTTAGCACAGGGAAAATCCTACGAGCAGTACTTC. This translates into CASSLAQGKSYEQYF.

In DNA, the CDR3 is TGTGCCAGCAGTTTCAACAGGGACCTACAGCCCCAGCATTTT. As protein: CASSFNRDLQPQHF. The chain is built from TRBV28 and TRBJ1-5; a weak D match, TRBD1 (6 bases). Germline V CDR1 and CDR2: MDHEN, SYDVKM. The CDR3 is 14 residues long. Trimming took off 3 bases at V and 7 bases at J, with 13 bases between the two ends.

This rearrangement joins TRBV7-3 to TRBJ2-3; D possibly corresponds to TRBD1 (5 bases). Germline values: CDR1 SGHTA, CDR2 FQGTGA. This CDR3 spans 13 amino acids. Trimming pared 3 bases from V and 7 bases from J, leaving 11 bases between. The CDR3 loop is CASSFQGSNTQYF. CDR3 DNA: TGTGCCAGCAGCTTTCAGGGTTCGAATACGCAGTATTTT.

CDR3 amino acids: CASSPPPTAPYGYTF. CDR3 nucleotide sequence: TGTGCCAGCAGTCCGCCCCCGACAGCACCCTATGGCTACACCTTC. The chain is built from TRBV28 and TRBJ1-2; TRBD1 is a possible D gene (5 bases). V lost 5 bases, J lost 4 bases, and 17 bases lay in between. Germline CDR1 MDHEN, CDR2 SYDVKM. CDR3 length: 15 residues.

This chain links TRBV7-8 with TRBJ1-5; D gene unclear. V lost 5 bases and J 0 bases, leaving 11 bases between the germline ends. The V gene's germline CDR1 is SGHVS and CDR2 FQNEAQ. The CDR3 loop spans 15 amino acids. CDR3 DNA sequence: TGTGCCAGCAGCCGAGAGCGGGTTAGCAATCAGCCCCAGCATTTT. Its translation: CASSRERVSNQPQHF.